This T cell receptor beta chain was recovered during a study of T-cell memory formation after mild COVID-19 (dated by TCRdb to about 2021). For the study in its entirety: TCR sequence clusters from the two donors were found to be largely donor specific. Longitudinal TCRalpha and TCRbeta repertoire sequencing tracked T-cell clones expanding and contracting after mild COVID-19 in a couple of donors. The cohort comprised two young, previously healthy adult volunteers, one female and one male.

PBMCs were isolated by Ficoll-Paque density gradient centrifugation. Study-wide findings and limitations: The study included only two mild cases, and larger cohorts that include severe cases with pre-infection samples were judged to be necessary. SARS-CoV-2 specificity was not confirmed for the second-wave clones peaking on day 37. Contracting CD4+ clones turned up mainly in the CM and EM memory subsets, whereas EMRA was where CD8+ clones were enriched. The detection of some responding clones in pre-infection memory suggests that pre-existing cross-reactive memory T cells joined the SARS-CoV-2 response. Clones contracting from day 15 to 85 had balanced CD4/CD8 phenotypes, while a second wave expanding from day 15 to 37 was biased towards CD4+.

The sequencer listed for this sample is Illumina NovaSeq 6000. TCRalpha and TCRbeta cDNA libraries were constructed by 5'RACE with constant-segment primers, with sample barcodes and unique molecular identifiers being introduced. RNA was extracted from every sample with Trizol reagent. Libraries were amplified in two PCR steps, with a second sample barcode and Illumina TruSeq adapters added in the second step. Sequencing of libraries was performed on an Illumina NovaSeq with 2 x 150 bp paired-end reads. Per the original workflow: Demultiplexing of reads and collapsing into UMI-guided consensus sequences were performed with migec v1.2.7. Using mixcr v2.1.11, the UMI consensuses were aligned to TRA and TRB V and J templates and assembled into clonotypes. Expanded or contracted clonotypes were those called significant by both edgeR and NoisET, with noise models trained on biological replicates. For edgeR calls, a false discovery rate-adjusted p below 0.01 and a log2 fold-change threshold of 1 were applied. As an exploratory analysis of dynamics, PCA with hierarchical clustering was applied to max-normalized trajectories of the 1000 most abundant clonotypes. The CD4 or CD8 phenotype of responding clones was assigned using the separately sequenced CD4+ and CD8+ repertoires. The public reads were reanalyzed by TCRdb: fastp trimming at Q25, MiXCR alignment, in-frame beta chains only. Identical CDR3 protein sequences are pooled into one entry, listed with their most common genes and DNA. Clone size and V and J calls follow TCRdb, not the original study. In this sample the table shows approximately 490,000 distinct CDR3 sequences, around 21% of which occur a single time. The ten largest account for roughly an eighth of the sample.

This clonotype has only a few counts. Its cognate antigen has yet to be identified. No base quality information exists; no much larger clone differs at one position. Unmatched junction bases come to 6, with V trimmed by 4 bases and J by 0 bases. CDR1 and CDR2, looked up from the germline V gene (reference sequence), are MNHEY and SMNVEV. Inclusive of the bounding cysteine and phenylalanine, the CDR3 is 15 residues long. Of the read, only the CDR3 DNA is kept; its 45 bases are in frame from base 1. This clonotype was sampled from an adult woman who had mild COVID-19 (a few samples of this study predate the infection). The sample titles of this study are shuffled in the database, so cell type and time point are left out; the donor was told from shared clones. Sequencing was done on a sample of PBMCs or a T cell subset sorted from them (not recorded which). The V and J segments used are TRBV27 and TRBJ2-7, with TRBD1 identical over 7 junction bases. The CDR3 reads as follows: CASSSTGTVSYEQYF. The DNA sequence is as follows: TGTGCCAGCAGTTCAACCGGGACAGTCTCCTACGAGCAGTACTTC.